This is a list of T cell receptor beta chains from one sample in a study of cytomegalovirus exposure and HLA in healthy donors. Repertoires were generated with immunoSEQ multiplex PCR, while TCRdb's copy carries only in-frame clones and drops some. The table has 65,000 to 95,000 clones, approximately 95% seen once. Material: PBMCs. The receptors stem from a man aged 18 to 30 in good health and CMV-seronegative. CDR3s include the opening cysteine and the closing phenylalanine or tryptophan. The D gene is left open where the match is weak. Clone size, where shown, is once, few, many, or a class for clones that have expanded.

NA	TRBD1	TRBV7-2	TRBJ2-5	TGTGCCAGCAGCTATAACAGGGGGAAGGAGACCCAGTACTTC	CASSYNRGKETQYF
NA	TRBD1	TRBV4-2	TRBJ2-3	TGTGCCAGCAGCCAAAAACGAGGAGGGACAGGGGGCACAGATACGCAGTATTTT	CASSQKRGGTGGTDTQYF
once	NA	TRBV30	TRBJ2-2	TGTGCCTGGAGGGGAGCCAGCACCGGGGAGCTGTTTTTT	CAWRGASTGELFF
NA	TRBD1	TRBV4-3	TRBJ1-5	TGCGCCAGCAGCCAAGATCGACAGGGTAATCAGCCCCAGCATTTT	CASSQDRQGNQPQHF
once	NA	TRBV6-7	TRBJ2-2	TGTGCCAGCAGCCCCCACCCGGGGGGCCCCGGGGAGCTGTTTTTT	CASSPHPGGPGELFF
NA	NA	TRBV5-1	TRBJ2-1	TGCGCCAGCAGAGCCGAGACAGGGAGGTGGTATGAGCAGTTCTTC	CASRAETGRWYEQFF
NA	NA	TRBV29-1	TRBJ2-2	TGCAGCGTTGAGGGCGAAAATAAGAACACCGGGGAGCTGTTTTTT	CSVEGENKNTGELFF
NA	TRBD1	TRBV4-1	TRBJ1-4	TGCGCCAGCAGCCAAGGGGGGGCAACCGGGACAGGGGAAACCACGGACCAACTGTTTTTT	CASSQGGATGTGETTDQLFF
NA	TRBD1	TRBV7-8	TRBJ1-3	TGTGCCAGCAGCCCAAGCCCACAGGGGGTAACTGGAAACACCATATATTTT	CASSPSPQGVTGNTIYF
NA	TRBD1	TRBV14	TRBJ2-1	TGTGCCAGCAGCCAAGTCTGGCCGCGGGACAGGGGACATGAGCAGTTCTTC	CASSQVWPRDRGHEQFF
NA	NA	TRBV5-6	TRBJ1-1	TGTGCCAGCAGCTTGGTGTCAGGGGTAACTGAAGCTTTCTTT	CASSLVSGVTEAFF
NA	NA	TRBV5-1	TRBJ1-4	TGCGCCAGCAGCTTCGGTGAAAAACTGTTTTTT	CASSFGEKLFF
NA	NA	TRBV30	TRBJ2-2	TGTGCCTGGAGGGGCGATAACAGGGATTCCGGGGAGCTGTTTTTT	CAWRGDNRDSGELFF
NA	TRBD2	TRBV7-3	TRBJ2-1	TGTGCCAGCAGCCCGTCCGGGGGGTACAATGAGCAGTTCTTC	CASSPSGGYNEQFF
NA	NA	TRBV7-6	TRBJ1-1	TGTGCCAGCAGCTTTACAACAGGCCCGAACACTGAAGCTTTCTTT	CASSFTTGPNTEAFF
NA	NA	TRBV29-1	TRBJ2-3	TGCAGCGTTGAGGACTCGAGAGATACGCAGTATTTT	CSVEDSRDTQYF
NA	NA	TRBV11-2	TRBJ2-2	TGTGCCAGCAGCTTAATGACTCCTTGGGACACCGGGGAGCTGTTTTTT	CASSLMTPWDTGELFF
NA	NA	TRBV30	TRBJ2-5	TGTGCCTGGAGTGTATTCAGGGCGGTAGGAGAGACCCAGTACTTC	CAWSVFRAVGETQYF
NA	NA	TRBV6-5	TRBJ1-3	TGTGCCAGCAGTTACTCCGGACAGTCCTCTGGAAACACCATATATTTT	CASSYSGQSSGNTIYF
few	TRBD1	TRBV29-1	TRBJ1-5	TGCAGCGTTGAGACAGGGACAAACAATCAGCCCCAGCATTTT	CSVETGTNNQPQHF
once	NA	TRBV29-1	TRBJ2-7	TGCAGCGTTGAAGACACAAACTACGAGCAGTACTTC	CSVEDTNYEQYF
once	NA	TRBV28	TRBJ1-5	TGTGCCAGCACCACTTGGGGGGGAGTCAATCAGCCCCAGCATTTT	CASTTWGGVNQPQHF
NA	NA	TRBV5-1	TRBJ1-2	TGCGCCAGCAGCTTGGACAGTATAAACTATGGCTACACCTTC	CASSLDSINYGYTF
NA	TRBD1	TRBV7-9	TRBJ1-1	TGTGCCAGCAGCCGGACAGGGGTGAACACTGAAGCTTTCTTT	CASSRTGVNTEAFF
NA	NA	TRBV28	TRBJ1-2	TGTGCCAGCAGTCAATATGGCTACACCTTC	CASSQYGYTF
NA	NA	TRBV5-1	TRBJ1-1	TGCGCCAGCAGCTCGTCGGACACTGAAGCTTTCTTT	CASSSSDTEAFF
NA	NA	TRBV5-4	TRBJ1-1	TGTGCCAGCAGCTCCAATTTACGACCAGGAACTGAAGCTTTCTTT	CASSSNLRPGTEAFF
NA	TRBD1	TRBV18	TRBJ2-7	TGTGCCAGCTCACCACCCGGGACAGACTACGAGCAGTACTTC	CASSPPGTDYEQYF
once	TRBD2	TRBV9	TRBJ2-3	TGTGCCAGCAGCGTAGGGGTCAAGGGGAGGGGAGATACGCAGTATTTT	CASSVGVKGRGDTQYF
NA	NA	TRBV4-3	TRBJ1-1	TGCGCCAGCAGCCAAGGTAGGAACACTGAAGCTTTCTTT	CASSQGRNTEAFF
once	NA	TRBV18	TRBJ1-2	TGTGCCAGCTCACCACGTCAGGGTTCCCTCGGCTACACCTTC	CASSPRQGSLGYTF
NA	NA	TRBV19	TRBJ1-2	TGTGCCAGTAGTATAGAAGCGGGAGACTATGGCTACACCTTC	CASSIEAGDYGYTF
NA	NA	TRBV6-1	TRBJ1-1	TGTGCCAGCAGTGAACGATTCGGGACTGAAGCTTTCTTT	CASSERFGTEAFF
NA	NA	TRBV6-5	TRBJ1-5	TGTGCCAGCAGTTACGCGGGGAATCAGCCCCAGCATTTT	CASSYAGNQPQHF
NA	TRBD1	TRBV5-1	TRBJ1-1	TGCGCCAGCAGCCGTTCAGGGGGCTTAACTGAAGCTTTCTTT	CASSRSGGLTEAFF
NA	NA	TRBV4-1	TRBJ2-7	TGCGCCAGCAGCCAAGGGCCAGGCGAGCAGTACTTC	CASSQGPGEQYF
NA	TRBD1	TRBV15	TRBJ2-7	TGTGCCACCAGCAGAGATACAGGGGTATCCTACGAGCAGTACTTC	CATSRDTGVSYEQYF
NA	NA	TRBV19	TRBJ2-7	TGTGCCACTGGAGGGACGGATACCTACGAGCAGTACTTC	CATGGTDTYEQYF
NA	NA	TRBV7-2	TRBJ1-1	TGTGCCAGCAGCTTAGGAGGCGGCAACACTGAAGCTTTCTTT	CASSLGGGNTEAFF
NA	NA	TRBV6-6	TRBJ1-2	TGTGCCAGCATATCGATAACCGGGACTAACTATGGCTACACCTTC	CASISITGTNYGYTF
NA	TRBD1	TRBV6-6	TRBJ2-7	TGTGCCAGCAGTTCCCTGGACAGGGGGATCCACGAGCAGTACTTC	CASSSLDRGIHEQYF
NA	NA	TRBV28	TRBJ2-7	TGTGCCAGCAGTTTAGAGTTTGGCAGGATGAACTACGAGCAGTACTTC	CASSLEFGRMNYEQYF
NA	NA	TRBV6-4	TRBJ1-5	TGTGCCAGCAGTGCAGAGGCTGGCAATCAGCCCCAGCATTTT	CASSAEAGNQPQHF
once	TRBD1	TRBV5-1	TRBJ2-2	TGCGCCAGCAGCTTGGGACAGGGGAACACCGGGGAGCTGTTTTTT	CASSLGQGNTGELFF
NA	NA	TRBV19	TRBJ1-5	TGTGCCAGTAGTATTTTGAGGAACACCTATGCGGATATCGGCAATCAGCCCCAGCATTTT	CASSILRNTYADIGNQPQHF
NA	NA	TRBV12-1	TRBJ1-2	TGTGCCAGCAGCTTTGCGCAGGGGGAGGTATGCGGCTACACCTTC	CASSFAQGEVCGYTF
NA	NA	TRBV6-1	TRBJ1-5	TGTGCCAGCAGTGACTTCCGCGGGGGCAATCAGCCCCAGCATTTT	CASSDFRGGNQPQHF
NA	NA	TRBV7-2	TRBJ1-5	TGTGCCAGCAGCTTACCCCCGCGGGCAGGCCCCTTCAATCAGCCCCAGCATTTT	CASSLPPRAGPFNQPQHF
once	NA	TRBV29-1	TRBJ1-2	TGCAGCGTTTTAAACAGGGAAGACTATGGCTACACCTTC	CSVLNREDYGYTF
NA	NA	TRBV30	TRBJ1-1	TGTGCCTGGAGTGTACAGGGAAGAGAAGCTTTCTTT	CAWSVQGREAFF
NA	TRBD1	TRBV6-1	TRBJ1-5	TGTGCCAGCAGTGAAACCGGGACAGGGGTCGGTCAGCCCCAGCATTTT	CASSETGTGVGQPQHF
NA	NA	TRBV19	TRBJ1-1	TGTGCCAGTAGCACAGGGTCTAGGAACGCTGAAGCTTTCTTT	CASSTGSRNAEAFF